These 9 T cell receptor beta chains came from one sample sequenced in a study of OX40 agonist ivuxolimab in advanced cancers. This table comes from immunoSEQ multiplex PCR, and its TCRdb copy is limited to in-frame clones, with some not included. The sample carries around 70,000 clones, about 94% recorded once. The sample consisted of CD4+ or CD8+ T cells sorted from blood, taken in a trial of the OX40 agonist ivuxolimab. All receptors come from an adult with an advanced solid tumor such as melanoma, head and neck, liver or kidney cancer.

The chain carries TRBV9 and TRBJ2-5; D is perhaps TRBD2 (6 bases). The V and J ends lost 3 bases and 3 bases respectively, with 15 bases between them. The V gene's germline CDR1 is SGDLS and CDR2 YYNGEE. CDR3 length: 15 residues. CDR3 residues: CASSAGLTDKETQYF. The CDR3 DNA reads as TGTGCCAGCAGCGCCGGACTAACGGATAAAGAGACCCAGTACTTC.

The rearrangement joins TRBV11-2 to TRBJ1-1; D uncertain. The CDR3 extends over 13 amino acids. V dropped 0 bases and J dropped 11 bases, with 13 bases sitting between them. Germline CDR1 is SGHAT and CDR2 is FQNNGV. CDR3 coding DNA: TGTGCCAGCAGCTTAGATCTGACGGCGGTGGCTTTCTTT. Its protein is CASSLDLTAVAFF.

V and J are TRBV5-4 and TRBJ2-1; D is uncertain. V lost 5 bases and J 9 bases, leaving 15 bases between the germline ends. Germline lookup yields CDR1 SGHNT and CDR2 YYREEE (reference sequence). The CDR3 runs 13 residues. CDR3 loop: CASRMDEGPEQFF. In nucleotides, the CDR3 is TGTGCCAGCAGAATGGATGAAGGGCCTGAGCAGTTCTTC.

The rearrangement links TRBV6-1 to TRBJ1-1; D is uncertain. Deletions cut 4 bases from V and 4 bases from J, with 13 bases between. Germline values: CDR1 MNHNS, CDR2 SASEGT. The CDR3 has 14 residues. The CDR3 is CASSVQLGSTEAFF. In DNA, the CDR3 is TGTGCCAGCAGTGTTCAGCTGGGCTCCACTGAAGCTTTCTTT.

This clone was counted between two and nine times. The chain is built from TRBV7-9 and TRBJ2-5; 9 bases line up with TRBD2. Germline V gene lookup returns CDR1 SEHNR and CDR2 FQNEAQ (reference sequence). This CDR3 has 16 residues. V trimming: 4 bases; J trimming: 4 bases; junction bases outside the gene matches: 10. Written as DNA, the CDR3 is TGTGCCAGCAGCTCCCGGGCGGGGGGGCAGGTAGAGACCCAGTACTTC. Translated: CASSSRAGGQVETQYF.

This chain connects TRBV7-8 to TRBJ1-1, with D unresolved. Trimming removed 1 base from V and 4 bases from J, with 10 bases in between. The CDR3 spans 14 residues. Looked up from germline, CDR1 is SGHVS and CDR2 is FQNEAQ. The CDR3 region has the DNA TGTGCCAGCAGCTTAGGTCGGAGTTCCACTGAAGCTTTCTTT. Translating gives CASSLGRSSTEAFF.

The gene calls are TRBV9 and TRBJ2-3; TRBD1 or TRBD2 may be the D gene (6 bases each). Between the trimmed V and J ends, which lost 0 bases and 2 bases, there was a span of 10 bases. There are 15 residues in the CDR3. Germline lookup yields CDR1 SGDLS and CDR2 YYNGEE. CDR3 region: CASSVAGAHTDTQYF. The CDR3 nucleotides are TGTGCCAGCAGCGTAGCGGGGGCCCACACAGATACGCAGTATTTT.

The J gene is TRBJ1-3, the V gene TRBV2; D may be TRBD1 (6 bases). Trimming shortened V by 7 bases and J by 0 bases, and 16 bases separated the two germline ends. CDR1 and CDR2 (germline): SNHLY, FYNNEI. The CDR3 runs 16 residues. CDR3 sequence reads: CASTGGQTASGNTIYF. CDR3 DNA: TGTGCCAGCACCGGGGGGCAGACCGCCTCTGGAAACACCATATATTTT.

The chain links TRBV4-3 to TRBJ2-1; TRBD2 agrees at 9 bases. J lost 2 bases, V lost 0 bases, and 2 bases had no gene match. This CDR3 is 16 amino acids long. In germline, CDR1 is LGHNA, CDR2 YSLEER. The CDR3 nucleotides read TGCGCCAGCAGCCAAGAAGTAGCGGGGGCCTACAATGAGCAGTTCTTC. Its protein product is CASSQEVAGAYNEQFF.